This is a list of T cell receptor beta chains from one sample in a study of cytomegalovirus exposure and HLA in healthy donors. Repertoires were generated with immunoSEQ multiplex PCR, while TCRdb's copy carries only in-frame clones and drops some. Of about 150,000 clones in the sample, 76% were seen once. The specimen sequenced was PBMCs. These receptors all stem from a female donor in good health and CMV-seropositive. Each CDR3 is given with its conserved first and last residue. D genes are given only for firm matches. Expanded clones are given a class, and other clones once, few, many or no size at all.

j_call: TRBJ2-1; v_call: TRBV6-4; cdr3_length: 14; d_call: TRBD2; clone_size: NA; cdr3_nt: TGTGCCAGCAGTGACACGTCGGGACTAGATGAGCAGTTCTTC; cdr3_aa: CASSDTSGLDEQFF
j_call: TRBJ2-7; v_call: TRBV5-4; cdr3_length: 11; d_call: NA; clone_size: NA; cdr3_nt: TGTGCCAGCGGGGCATCCTACGAGCAGTACTTC; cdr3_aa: CASGASYEQYF
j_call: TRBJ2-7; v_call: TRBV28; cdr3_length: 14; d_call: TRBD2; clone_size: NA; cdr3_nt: TGTGCCAGCAGTTTAGCGGGAGGGTCCTACGAGCAGTACTTC; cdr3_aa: CASSLAGGSYEQYF
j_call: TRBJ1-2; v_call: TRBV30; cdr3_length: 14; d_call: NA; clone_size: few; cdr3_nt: TGTGCCTGGAGAGCCGGCGGGGGAAACTATGGCTACACCTTC; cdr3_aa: CAWRAGGGNYGYTF
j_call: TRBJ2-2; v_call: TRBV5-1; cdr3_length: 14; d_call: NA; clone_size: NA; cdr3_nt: TGCGCCAGCAGGAGGGATCCGAACACCGGGGAGCTGTTTTTT; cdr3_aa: CASRRDPNTGELFF
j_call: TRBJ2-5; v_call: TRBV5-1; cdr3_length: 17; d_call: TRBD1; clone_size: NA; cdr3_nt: TGCGCCAGCAGCTGGGGGAAAGCCCAGGGGGCACAAGAGACCCAGTACTTC; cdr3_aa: CASSWGKAQGAQETQYF
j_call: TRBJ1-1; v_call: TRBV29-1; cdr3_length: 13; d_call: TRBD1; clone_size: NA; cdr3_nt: TGCAGCGGAGAAGGGGGCGAGAACACTGAAGCTTTCTTT; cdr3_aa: CSGEGGENTEAFF
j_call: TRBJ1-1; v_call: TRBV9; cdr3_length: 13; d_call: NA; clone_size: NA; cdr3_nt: TGTGCCAGCAGGGGAGTTTATGGAACTGAAGCTTTCTTT; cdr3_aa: CASRGVYGTEAFF
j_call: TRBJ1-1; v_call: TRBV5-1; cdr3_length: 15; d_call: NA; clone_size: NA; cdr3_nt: TGCGCCAGCACCCCAAAGCGAGAGCTCAACACTGAAGCTTTCTTT; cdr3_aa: CASTPKRELNTEAFF
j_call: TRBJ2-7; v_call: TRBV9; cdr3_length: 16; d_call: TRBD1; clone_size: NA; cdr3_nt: TGTGCCAGCAGCGTAGACGGGACAGGGAGGAGGTACGAGCAGTACTTC; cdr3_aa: CASSVDGTGRRYEQYF
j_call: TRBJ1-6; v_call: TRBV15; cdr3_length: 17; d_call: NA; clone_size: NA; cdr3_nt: TGTGCCACCAGCAGAGATCCGCAGGGGCGAGGTCATTCACCCCTCCACTTT; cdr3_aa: CATSRDPQGRGHSPLHF
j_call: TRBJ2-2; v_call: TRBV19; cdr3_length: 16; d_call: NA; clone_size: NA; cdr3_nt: TGTGCCAGTAGTAGGGGTGGGGTAGCGTTGGCGGGGGAGCTGTTTTTT; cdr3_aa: CASSRGGVALAGELFF
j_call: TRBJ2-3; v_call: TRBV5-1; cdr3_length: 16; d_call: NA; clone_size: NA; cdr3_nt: TGCGCCAGCAGCGACCGACCGGGGGGCGCCGCAGATACGCAGTATTTT; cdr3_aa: CASSDRPGGAADTQYF
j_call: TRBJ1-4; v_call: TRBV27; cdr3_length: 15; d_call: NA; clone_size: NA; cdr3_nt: TGTGCCAGCAGTCCGGGGAGATCAACTAATGAAAAACTGTTTTTT; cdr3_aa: CASSPGRSTNEKLFF
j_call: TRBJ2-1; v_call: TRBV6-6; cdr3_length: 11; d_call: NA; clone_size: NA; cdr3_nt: TGTGCCAGCAGCGCCTACAATGAGCAGTTCTTC; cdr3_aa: CASSAYNEQFF
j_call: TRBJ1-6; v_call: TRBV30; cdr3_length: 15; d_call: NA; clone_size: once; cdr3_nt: TGTGCCTGGAGTGTAACAGGGTTTTATAATTCACCCCTCCACTTT; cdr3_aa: CAWSVTGFYNSPLHF
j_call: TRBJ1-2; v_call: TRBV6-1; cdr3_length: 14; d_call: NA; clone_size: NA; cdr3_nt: TGTGCCAGCAGTGGAGGTAATGCTAACTATGGCTACACCTTC; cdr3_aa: CASSGGNANYGYTF
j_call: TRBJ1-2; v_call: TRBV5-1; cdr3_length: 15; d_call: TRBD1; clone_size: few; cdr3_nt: TGCGCCAGCAGCTTGGGCCAGGGGGCGTCCGTCGGCTACACCTTC; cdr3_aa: CASSLGQGASVGYTF
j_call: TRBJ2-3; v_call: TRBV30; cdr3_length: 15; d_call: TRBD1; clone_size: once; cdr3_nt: TGTGCCTGGAGCGGACAGGGTGGATTAGCAGATACGCAGTATTTT; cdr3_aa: CAWSGQGGLADTQYF
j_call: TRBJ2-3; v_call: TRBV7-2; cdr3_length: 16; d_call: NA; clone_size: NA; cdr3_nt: TGTGCCAGCAGCTTTGCGGGCGGCTTGAGCACAGATACGCAGTATTTT; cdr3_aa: CASSFAGGLSTDTQYF
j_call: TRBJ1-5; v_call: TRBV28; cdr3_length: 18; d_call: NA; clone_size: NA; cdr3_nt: TGTGCCAGCAGTTCCCCTGGGGGGGGAGGAACCTATAATCAGCCCCAGCATTTT; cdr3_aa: CASSSPGGGGTYNQPQHF
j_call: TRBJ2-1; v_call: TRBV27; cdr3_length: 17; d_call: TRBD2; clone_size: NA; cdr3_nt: TGTGCCAGCAGTCCGGCTCTACTAGCGGGGTTTTACAATGAGCAGTTCTTC; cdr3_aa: CASSPALLAGFYNEQFF
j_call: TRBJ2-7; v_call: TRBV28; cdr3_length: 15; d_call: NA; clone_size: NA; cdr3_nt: TGTGCCAGCAGTTTCTATCCAGGGTATAGGGGCGAGCAGTACTTC; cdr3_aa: CASSFYPGYRGEQYF
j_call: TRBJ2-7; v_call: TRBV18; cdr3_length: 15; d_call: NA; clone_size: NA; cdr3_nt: TGTGCCAGCTCCACCAGGGGTGCAGGGTCCTACGAGCAGTACTTC; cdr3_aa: CASSTRGAGSYEQYF
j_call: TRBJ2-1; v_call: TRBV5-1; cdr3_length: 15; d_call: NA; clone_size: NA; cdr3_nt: TGCGCCAGCAGCCGCGGATCTTTAGCGAACAATGAGCAGTTCTTC; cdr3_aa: CASSRGSLANNEQFF
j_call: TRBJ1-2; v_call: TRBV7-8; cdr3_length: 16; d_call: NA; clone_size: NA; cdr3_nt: TGTGCCAGCAGCTTAGAGCGGGTAACAAGAAACTATGGCTACACCTTC; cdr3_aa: CASSLERVTRNYGYTF
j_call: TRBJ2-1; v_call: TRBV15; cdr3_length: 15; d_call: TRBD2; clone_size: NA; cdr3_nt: TGTGCCACCAGCTCTCACGGGGGGGCCTACAATGAGCAGTTCTTC; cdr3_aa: CATSSHGGAYNEQFF
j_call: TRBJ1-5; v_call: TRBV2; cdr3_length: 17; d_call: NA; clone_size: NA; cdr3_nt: TGTGCCAGCCAAGGGGTAGAAACGGTACGGAATAATCAGCCCCAGCATTTT; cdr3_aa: CASQGVETVRNNQPQHF
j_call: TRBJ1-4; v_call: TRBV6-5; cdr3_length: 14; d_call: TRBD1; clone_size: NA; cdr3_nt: TGTGCCAGCAGCGAGGGACAGGGGAGGGAAAAACTGTTTTTT; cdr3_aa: CASSEGQGREKLFF
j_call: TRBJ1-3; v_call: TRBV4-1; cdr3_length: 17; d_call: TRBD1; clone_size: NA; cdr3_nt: TGCGCCAGCAGCCAAGAGGGTCAGGGGGCGGCCGGAAACACCATATATTTT; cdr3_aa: CASSQEGQGAAGNTIYF
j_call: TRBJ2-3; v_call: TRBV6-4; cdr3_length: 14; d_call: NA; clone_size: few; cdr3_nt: TGTGCCAGCAGTGGGAGCTCCAGCGCAGATACGCAGTATTTT; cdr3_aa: CASSGSSSADTQYF
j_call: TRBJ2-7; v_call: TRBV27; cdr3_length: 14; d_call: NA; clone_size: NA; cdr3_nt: TGTGCCAGCAGTAGGGGGGGAATCTCCTACGAGCAGTACTTC; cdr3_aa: CASSRGGISYEQYF
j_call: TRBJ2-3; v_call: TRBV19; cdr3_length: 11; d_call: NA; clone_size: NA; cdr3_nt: TGTGCCAGTAGTCTCGGAGATACGCAGTATTTT; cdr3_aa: CASSLGDTQYF
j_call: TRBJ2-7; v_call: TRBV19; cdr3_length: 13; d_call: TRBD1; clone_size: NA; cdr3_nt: TGTGCCAGTAGCCCCGGACAGGGAAACGAGCAGTACTTC; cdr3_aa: CASSPGQGNEQYF
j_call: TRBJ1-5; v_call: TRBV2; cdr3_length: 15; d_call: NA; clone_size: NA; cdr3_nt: TGTGCCAGCAGTGATTTACAGGGTATGGTTCAGCCCCAGCATTTT; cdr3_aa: CASSDLQGMVQPQHF
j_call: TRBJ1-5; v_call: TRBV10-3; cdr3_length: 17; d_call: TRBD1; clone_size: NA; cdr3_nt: TGTGCCATTTCGGACCGGGACAGGGGGCTCGGCAATCAGCCCCAGCATTTT; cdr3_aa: CAISDRDRGLGNQPQHF
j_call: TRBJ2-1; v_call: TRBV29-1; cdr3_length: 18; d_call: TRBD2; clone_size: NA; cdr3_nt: TGCAGCGTTGATGCCCGGACTAGCGGGAGAATTTCCTACAATGAGCAGTTCTTC; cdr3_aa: CSVDARTSGRISYNEQFF
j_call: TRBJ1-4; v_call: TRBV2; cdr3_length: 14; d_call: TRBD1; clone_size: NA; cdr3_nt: TGTGCCAGCAGTGAAAGGACAGGGGGAGAAAAACTGTTTTTT; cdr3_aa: CASSERTGGEKLFF
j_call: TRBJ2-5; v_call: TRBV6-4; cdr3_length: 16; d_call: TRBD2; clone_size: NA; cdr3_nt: TGTGCCAGCAGTGACGTGACGGGGGGGTTCATTGGGACCCAGTACTTC; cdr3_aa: CASSDVTGGFIGTQYF
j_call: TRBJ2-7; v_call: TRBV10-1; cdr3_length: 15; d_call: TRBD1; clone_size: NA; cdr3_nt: TGCGCCAGCAGTGCCGGGACAGGGGGCTCCTACGAGCAGTACTTC; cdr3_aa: CASSAGTGGSYEQYF